The rows below give T cell receptor beta chains drawn from one sample of a study of blood T cell repertoires in COVID-19. Here immunoSEQ multiplex PCR was the method, and the copy in TCRdb shows in-frame clones only, minus some. The data hold approximately 150,000 clones, with approximately 90% observed a single time. Sequenced material: peripheral blood. The receptors stem from a man between 65 and 79 years old with active COVID-19. CDR3s include the opening cysteine and the closing phenylalanine or tryptophan. Fields, in order: V gene, D gene, CDR3 length, CDR3 protein. A D gene is named only where the DNA matches it firmly.

TRBV6-5	TRBD2	15	CASRAFGREGGEQYF
TRBV6-1	.	16	CASSEGADIPSYEQYF
TRBV11-2	.	15	CASSVGGSGNQPQHF
TRBV9	.	14	CASSVGPGWNEQYF
TRBV18	.	15	CASSFDRSHNSPLHF
TRBV27	.	15	CASSLSGVSLVEQFF
TRBV5-4	TRBD2	15	CASSLATTRGDIQYF
TRBV15	.	15	CATSRDRSGGNVLTF
TRBV15	.	14	CATSRGADSYEQYF
TRBV28	TRBD1	14	CASSLQGAQNTIYF
TRBV12-3/TRBV12-4	.	12	CASSLESNEQFF
TRBV6-4	.	15	CASSAGGSSYNEQFF
TRBV29-1	.	12	CSVVRSTGELFF
TRBV5-6	.	14	CASSWGRSGAEAFF
TRBV27	TRBD1	16	CASRPYSGGIDNEQFF
TRBV5-1	TRBD2	17	CASSLVGSGNSYNEQFF